Sequencing of this T cell receptor beta chain was carried out in a study of PD-L1 blockade in urothelial cancer. Germline trimming cut 5 bases from V and 4 bases from J; bases unmatched to any gene: 7. The germline CDR1 and CDR2 sequences are SGHAT and FQNNGV. The CDR3 loop spans 15 amino acids. Clones were sequenced by immunoSEQ multiplex PCR, and TCRdb holds only the in-frame ones, with some missing. Of about 30,000 clones listed, around 86% are singletons. Patients had urothelial carcinoma that was locally advanced or metastatic. The sequences come from PBMCs, collected around atezolizumab (anti-PD-L1) treatment. The rearrangement links TRBV11-2 to TRBJ2-7; 11 bases fit TRBD2. This receptor was taken from a man aged 45-65 years with urothelial cancer. The CDR3 spells CASSPPGTSGYEQYF. The CDR3 DNA follows: TGTGCCAGCAGCCCCCCCGGGACTAGCGGATACGAGCAGTACTTC.